Listed here is a single TCR beta chain. Its antigen is not known. This CDR3 region has 11 residues. V lost 5 bases, J lost 10 bases, and 14 bases lay in between. In germline, CDR1 is DFQATT, CDR2 SNEGSKA (reference sequence). These data are taken from a study of T cell responses to AZD1222 COVID-19 vaccine. Using immunoSEQ multiplex PCR, the repertoire was profiled, and TCRdb retains in-frame clones only, with some absent. This table holds under 150,000 clones, 93% found once. Whole-study findings and limits: At 160-218 and 743-854, vaccine-associated CD4 TCRs were dominant, and they spanned spike. Nearly half of the spike-specific TCRs reportedly recognize variant regions that carry no mutations.

Sequenced here: peripheral blood, sampled on day 0 of AZD1222 vaccination. The chain combines TRBV20-1 with TRBJ1-1; D unresolved. The TCR sequence derives from an adult in good health. The CDR3 here is CSAGGLSRAFF. The CDR3, as DNA: TGCAGTGCTGGAGGGTTGTCGCGAGCTTTCTTT.